This TCR beta chain comes out of a study of T cells in Graves' hyperthyroidism and ophthalmopathy. V lost 4 bases, J lost 8 bases, and 5 bases stayed unmatched. CDR3 length equals 13 residues. Germline V CDR1 and CDR2: DFQATT, SNEGSKA (reference sequence). TCR beta CDR3 regions were amplified from RNA. First-round RT-PCR targeting the TCR CDR3 was performed with the HTBI primer set. TCRdb reprocessed the multiplex PCR reads via MiXCR and lists one record per CDR3 protein. The table shows approximately 620,000 distinct CDR3 sequences, with around 14% occurring only once. The sample holds many counts of this clonotype.

Sample: blood. The V call is TRBV20-1, the J call TRBJ2-1; the match to TRBD2 covers 10 bases. This receptor was taken from a woman aged 30 to 39 with Graves' hyperthyroidism that later progressed to Graves' ophthalmopathy. The CDR3 DNA is TGCAGTGCTAAAGCGGGAGGGGATGATGAGCAGTTCTTC. This encodes CSAKAGGDDEQFF.